This T cell receptor beta chain was identified during a study of CD8 T cells in Susac syndrome. Overall study: Treatment status at blood draw for the Susac syndrome patients was therapy-naive, corticosteroids, or intravenous immunoglobulin alone. Study-wide results and caveats: In total CD8+ repertoires, sixteen Susac-specific public clones were found, and CD8+ TEMRA repertoires had about five.

RNA totalling 0.5 to 1 ug underwent reverse transcription with random hexamers. With immunoSEQ multiplex PCR, TCR beta CDR3 was amplified across 54 Vbeta and 13 Jbeta. TCRdb re-derived calls from the immunoSEQ multiplex PCR reads in MiXCR, one entry per CDR3 protein. The sample shows 100,000 to 150,000 distinct CDR3 sequences, just under 95% of them seen only once. Details on this clonotype: Antigen specificity is unknown.

V lost 5 bases and J 6 bases, leaving 19 bases between the germline ends. Germline V CDR1 and CDR2: DFQATT, SNEGSKA (reference sequence). The CDR3 extends over 14 amino acids. Sequenced material: CD8+ T cells from PBMCs. V is TRBV20-1 and J is TRBJ1-1; a weak D match, TRBD1 (5 bases). This receptor was obtained from a human donor with Susac syndrome. Written as DNA, the CDR3 is TGCAGTGCTCCCAAGGCTCCACTGGGGCCTGAAGCTTTCTTT. As protein: CSAPKAPLGPEAFF.